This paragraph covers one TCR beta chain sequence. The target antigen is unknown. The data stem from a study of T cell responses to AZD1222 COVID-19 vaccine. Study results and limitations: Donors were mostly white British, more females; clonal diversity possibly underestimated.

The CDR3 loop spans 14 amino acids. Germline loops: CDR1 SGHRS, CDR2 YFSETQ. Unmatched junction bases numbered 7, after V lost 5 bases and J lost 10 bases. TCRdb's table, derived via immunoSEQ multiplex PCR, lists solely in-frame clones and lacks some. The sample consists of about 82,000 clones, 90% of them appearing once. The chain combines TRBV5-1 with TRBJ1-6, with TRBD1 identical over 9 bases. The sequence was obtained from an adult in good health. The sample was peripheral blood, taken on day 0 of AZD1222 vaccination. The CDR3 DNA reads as TGCGCCAGCAGTTTTACAGGGGGCAGGTCACCCCTCCACTTT. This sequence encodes CASSFTGGRSPLHF.